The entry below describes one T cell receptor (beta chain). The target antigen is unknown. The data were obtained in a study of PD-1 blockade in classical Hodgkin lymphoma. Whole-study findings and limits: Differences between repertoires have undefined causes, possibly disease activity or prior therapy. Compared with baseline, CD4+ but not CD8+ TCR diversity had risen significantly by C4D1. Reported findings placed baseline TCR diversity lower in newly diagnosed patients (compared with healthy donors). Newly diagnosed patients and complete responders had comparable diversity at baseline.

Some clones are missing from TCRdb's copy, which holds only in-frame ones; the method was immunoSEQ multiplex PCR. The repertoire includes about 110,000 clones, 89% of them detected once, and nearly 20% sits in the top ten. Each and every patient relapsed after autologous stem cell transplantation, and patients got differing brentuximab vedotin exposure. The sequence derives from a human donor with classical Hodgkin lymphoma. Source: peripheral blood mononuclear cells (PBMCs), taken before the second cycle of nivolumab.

DNA for the CDR3: TGTGCCAGCAGTGCACCGGGACAGCCCCAAGAGACCCAGTACTTC. This encodes CASSAPGQPQETQYF. The chain employs TRBV7-9 and TRBJ2-5; 7 bases are a match to TRBD1. The CDR3 contains 15 residues. Germline trimming cut 6 bases from V and 1 base from J; bases unmatched to any gene: 8. The germline CDR1 and CDR2 sequences are SEHNR and FQNEAQ (reference sequence).